A selection of T cell receptor beta chains follows, all from one sample in a study of T cells after yellow fever vaccination. One entry per CDR3 protein, called by TCRdb with MiXCR from the 5' RACE reads. The sample has 68,000 or so distinct CDR3 sequences, under 8% seen once. Source: CD8+ T cells sorted from PBMCs, taken roughly 47 days after the first yellow fever vaccination. The receptors come from a man younger than 35 who received the YFV17D yellow fever vaccine. Both conserved end residues are part of each CDR3. Fields, in order: clone size, J gene, V gene, D gene, CDR3 DNA, CDR3 protein. D genes are given only for firm matches. Some rows have no size entry. The others give once, few or many, or a class for an expanded clone.

size: few; J: TRBJ2-5; V: TRBV15; D: .; DNA: TGTGCCACCAGCACCACTAGAGCAGAGACCCAGTACTTC; CDR3: CATSTTRAETQYF
size: many; J: TRBJ2-5; V: TRBV20-1; D: .; DNA: TGCAGTTCTAAACACCTTAGAGCCCAAGAGACCCAGTACTTC; CDR3: CSSKHLRAQETQYF
size: many; J: TRBJ1-6; V: TRBV27; D: .; DNA: TGTGCCAGCAGTTTCCCTAATTCACCCCTCCACTTT; CDR3: CASSFPNSPLHF
size: many; J: TRBJ2-3; V: TRBV9; D: TRBD2; DNA: TGTGCCAGCAGCGTAGTTGGCGGGGGGGCTACGAATACGCAGTATTTT; CDR3: CASSVVGGGATNTQYF
size: many; J: TRBJ2-5; V: TRBV19; D: .; DNA: TGTGCCAGTAGTTCGAACACACGACATCCCTCCGCCTTC; CDR3: CASSSNTRHPSAF
size: many; J: TRBJ1-1; V: TRBV7-8; D: .; DNA: TGTGCCAGCAGCTTAGAAGGGAACACTGAAGCTTTCTTT; CDR3: CASSLEGNTEAFF
size: many; J: TRBJ1-1; V: TRBV11-2; D: .; DNA: TGTGCCAGCAGCTTAGGTCGGGAGGGGAACACTGAAGCTTTCTTT; CDR3: CASSLGREGNTEAFF
size: few; J: TRBJ2-1; V: TRBV6-5; D: .; DNA: TGTGCCAGCAGTTACTCGGGGCCTAACAATGAGCAGTTCTTC; CDR3: CASSYSGPNNEQFF
size: few; J: TRBJ2-2; V: TRBV7-9; D: .; DNA: TGTGCCAGCAGCGGTGTCCGGGACCTGAACACCGGGGAGCTGTTTTTT; CDR3: CASSGVRDLNTGELFF
size: many; J: TRBJ1-1; V: TRBV5-6; D: .; DNA: TGTGCCAGCAGCTTTACAACAGGAGGGGCTTTCTTT; CDR3: CASSFTTGGAFF
size: many; J: TRBJ2-2; V: TRBV11-3; D: .; DNA: TGTGCCAGCAGCCCTCCGGGACCCACCGGGGAGCTGTTTTTT; CDR3: CASSPPGPTGELFF
size: .; J: TRBJ2-5; V: TRBV7-8; D: .; DNA: TGTGCCAGCAGTCCCCCCCGGCGGGAGACCCAGTACTTC; CDR3: CASSPPRRETQYF
size: .; J: TRBJ1-5; V: TRBV27; D: .; DNA: TGTGCCAGCAGTCCAGGAAACTTCAATCAGCCCCAGCATTTT; CDR3: CASSPGNFNQPQHF
size: few; J: TRBJ2-1; V: TRBV7-6; D: TRBD2; DNA: TGTGCCAGCAGCTTATCCGGGAGGGTGCTAAATGAGCAGTTCTTC; CDR3: CASSLSGRVLNEQFF
size: many; J: TRBJ2-7; V: TRBV7-9; D: TRBD1; DNA: TGTGCCAGCAGTTCAGGGGGATACTACGAGCAGTACTTC; CDR3: CASSSGGYYEQYF
size: many; J: TRBJ2-1; V: TRBV2; D: .; DNA: TGTGCCAGCAGTGAAGAGGGGTTATCACTAACCTACAATGAGCAGTTCTTC; CDR3: CASSEEGLSLTYNEQFF
size: many; J: TRBJ2-1; V: TRBV12-3/TRBV12-4; D: .; DNA: TGTGCCAGCAGCCCCGATGGGGGCCGCAATGAGCAGTTCTTC; CDR3: CASSPDGGRNEQFF
size: few; J: TRBJ2-5; V: TRBV6-5; D: TRBD1; DNA: TGTGCCAGCAGCTTAGGGACAGGCCGATACCAAGAGACCCAGTACTTC; CDR3: CASSLGTGRYQETQYF
size: .; J: TRBJ2-1; V: TRBV20-1; D: TRBD1; DNA: TGCAGTGCTAGACGCCGGGACAGGGGGTACAATGAGCAGTTCTTC; CDR3: CSARRRDRGYNEQFF
size: .; J: TRBJ2-2; V: TRBV7-2; D: .; DNA: TGTGCCAGCAGCTTACCCCCCAGGGGAGGCGGGGAGCTGTTTTTT; CDR3: CASSLPPRGGGELFF
size: .; J: TRBJ1-1; V: TRBV29-1; D: .; DNA: TGCAGCGTTGCTGGCAGGGCGGACACTGAAGCTTTCTTT; CDR3: CSVAGRADTEAFF
size: many; J: TRBJ2-5; V: TRBV28; D: .; DNA: TGTGCCAGCAGTTTAGGGGTGTGGGAGACCCAGTACTTC; CDR3: CASSLGVWETQYF
size: many; J: TRBJ2-7; V: TRBV5-6; D: TRBD1; DNA: TGTGCCAGCAGCGTACTGACAGGGTACGAGCAGTACTTC; CDR3: CASSVLTGYEQYF